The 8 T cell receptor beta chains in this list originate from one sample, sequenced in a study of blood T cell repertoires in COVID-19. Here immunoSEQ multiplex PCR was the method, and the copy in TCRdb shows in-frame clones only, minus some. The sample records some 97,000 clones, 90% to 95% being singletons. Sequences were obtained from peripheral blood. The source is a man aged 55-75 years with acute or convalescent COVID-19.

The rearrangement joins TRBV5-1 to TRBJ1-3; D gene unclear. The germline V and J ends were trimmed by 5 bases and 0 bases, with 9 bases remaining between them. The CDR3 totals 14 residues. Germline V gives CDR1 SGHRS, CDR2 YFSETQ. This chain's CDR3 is CASRPVLSGNTIYF. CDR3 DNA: TGCGCCAGCAGGCCAGTCCTCTCTGGAAACACCATATATTTT. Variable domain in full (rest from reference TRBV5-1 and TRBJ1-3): KAGVTQTPRYLIKTRGQQVTLSCSPISGHRSVSWYQQTPGQGLQFLFEYFSETQRNKGNFPGRFSGRQFSNSRSEMNVSTLELGDSALYLCASRPVLSGNTIYFGEGSWLTVV.

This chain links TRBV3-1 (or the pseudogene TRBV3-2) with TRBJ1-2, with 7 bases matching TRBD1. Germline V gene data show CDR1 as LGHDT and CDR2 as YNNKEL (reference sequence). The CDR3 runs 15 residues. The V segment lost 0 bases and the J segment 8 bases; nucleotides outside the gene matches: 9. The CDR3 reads CASSQDRAGGRGYTF. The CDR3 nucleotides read TGTGCCAGCAGCCAAGATCGGGCAGGGGGTAGGGGCTACACCTTC.

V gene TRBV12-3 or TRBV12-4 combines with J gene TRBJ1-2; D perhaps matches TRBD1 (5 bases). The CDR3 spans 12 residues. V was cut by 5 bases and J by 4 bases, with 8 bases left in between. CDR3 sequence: CASSLQGYGYTF. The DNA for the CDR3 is TGTGCCAGCAGTCTTCAGGGCTATGGCTACACCTTC.

The CDR3 protein is CASSQGSARELFF. Written as DNA, the CDR3 is TGCGCCAGCAGCCAAGGCAGCGCCCGGGAGCTGTTTTTT. The chain carries TRBV4-1 and TRBJ2-2; D uncertain. Germline lookup yields CDR1 MGHRA and CDR2 YSYEKL. V lost 1 base and J lost 9, with 9 bases in between. This CDR3 spans 13 amino acids.

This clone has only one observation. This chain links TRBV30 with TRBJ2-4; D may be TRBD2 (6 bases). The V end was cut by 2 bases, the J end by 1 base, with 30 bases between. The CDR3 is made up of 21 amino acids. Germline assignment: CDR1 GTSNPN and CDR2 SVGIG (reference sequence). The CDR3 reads CAWSPELAGLLGGLAKNIQYF. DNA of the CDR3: TGTGCCTGGAGTCCGGAGCTTGCGGGACTCTTGGGGGGATTGGCCAAAAACATTCAGTACTTC.

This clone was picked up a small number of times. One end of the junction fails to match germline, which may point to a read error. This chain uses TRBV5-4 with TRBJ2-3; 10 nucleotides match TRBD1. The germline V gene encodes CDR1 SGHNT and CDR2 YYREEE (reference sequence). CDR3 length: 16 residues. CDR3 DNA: TGTGCCAGCACCTTGGGACAGGGGTTGTCCACAGATACGCAGTATTTT. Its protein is CASTLGQGLSTDTQYF.

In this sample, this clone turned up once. CDR3 coding DNA: TGTGCCAGCAGCCAAGGGTCTAGCGGGGGTAACACCGGGGAGCTGTTTTTT. Protein sequence: CASSQGSSGGNTGELFF. J is TRBJ2-2 and V is TRBV3-1 (or the pseudogene TRBV3-2); TRBD2 agrees at 10 bases. The trim removed 1 base at V and 2 bases at J, leaving 4 bases unmatched. Germline V lookup: CDR1 LGHDT, CDR2 YNNKEL (reference sequence). The CDR3 contains 17 residues.

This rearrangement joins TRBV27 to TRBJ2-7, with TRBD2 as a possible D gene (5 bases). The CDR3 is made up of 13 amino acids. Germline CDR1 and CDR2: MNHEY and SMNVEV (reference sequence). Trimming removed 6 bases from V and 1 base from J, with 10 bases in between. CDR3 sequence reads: CASSQTRSYEQYF. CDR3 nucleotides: TGTGCCAGCAGCCAAACTAGGTCCTACGAGCAGTACTTC.